The count of the clone carrying this TCR beta chain is one. The sample is drawn from a study of control samples from healthy donors and cancer patients. Sequenced by immunoSEQ multiplex PCR; TCRdb stores in-frame clones only, minus some. The data show 230,000 or so clones, just under 95% seen once. Looked up from germline, CDR1 is ENHRY and CDR2 is SYGVKD. This CDR3 region has 15 residues. J was trimmed by 9 bases and V by 0 bases; bases with no gene match: 2. The TCR comes from a man aged 50 to 59 in good health. The rearrangement joins TRBV10-3 to TRBJ2-2; 12 bases fit TRBD2. The sample was blood. CDR3 nucleotides: TGTGCCATCAGTGAGTCAGGACTAGCGGGGAGGGAGCTGTTTTTT. It codes for CAISESGLAGRELFF.